These 28 T cell receptor beta chains were all obtained from the same sample, sequenced in a study of cytomegalovirus exposure and HLA in healthy donors. The PCR had 60 Vbeta and 13 Jbeta primers. Generated by immunoSEQ multiplex PCR, the TCRdb table keeps only in-frame clones and is missing some. The table lists 150,000 to 200,000 clones, 80% to 90% of them singletons. The sequenced sample was PBMCs. The source is a woman aged 50 to 65 in good health and CMV-seronegative.

This sequence joins TRBV29-1 and TRBJ2-1; 8 bases map to TRBD2. The germline CDR1 and CDR2 sequences are SQVTM and ANQGSEA. V lost 6 bases and J lost 0; bases outside the gene matches: 7. The CDR3 consists of 15 residues. The CDR3 sequence is CSVLKRENSYNEQFF. CDR3 in DNA: TGCAGCGTGCTTAAGCGGGAGAACTCCTACAATGAGCAGTTCTTC.

The V call is TRBV5-1, the J call TRBJ2-7; 9 positions match TRBD1. The CDR3 has 15 residues. Germline trimming cut 6 bases from V and 2 bases from J; bases unmatched to any gene: 9. Germline lookup yields CDR1 SGHRS and CDR2 YFSETQ. The CDR3 spells CASKGWTGDTYEQYF. CDR3 nucleotide sequence: TGCGCCAGCAAGGGGTGGACAGGGGATACCTACGAGCAGTACTTC.

The chain couples TRBV7-9 to TRBJ2-7, with a tentative D call TRBD2 (5 bases). The length of the CDR3 is 14 residues. Per germline, CDR1 SEHNR and CDR2 FQNEAQ (reference sequence). Trimming removed 4 bases at V and 2 bases at J, with 12 bases between. The CDR3 region is CASSSPGYPYEQYF. For the CDR3, the DNA is TGTGCCAGCAGCTCACCGGGATACCCCTACGAGCAGTACTTC.

This rearrangement joins TRBV11-1 to TRBJ2-5, with 7 bases identical to TRBD1. The V gene's germline CDR1 is SGHAT and CDR2 FQDESV (reference sequence). This CDR3 is 15 amino acids long. Trimming removed 2 bases from V and 11 bases from J; junction bases left unmatched: 14. The CDR3 protein is CASSLPATGKGEQYF. In nucleotides, the CDR3 is TGTGCCAGCAGCTTACCCGCGACAGGGAAAGGGGAGCAGTACTTC.

V and J are TRBV5-4 and TRBJ1-1; 7 nucleotides match TRBD1. In germline, CDR1 is SGHNT, CDR2 YYREEE (reference sequence). This CDR3 has 14 residues. The V gene end was trimmed by 0 bases and the J gene end by 3 bases; junction bases not matched to a gene: 2. As DNA, the CDR3 is TGTGCCAGCAGCTTGGATACAGGGGACACTGAAGCTTTCTTT. Protein product: CASSLDTGDTEAFF.

The genes are TRBV5-6 and TRBJ2-5; 9 bases align to TRBD1. The J call is uncertain, as TRBJ2-7 better fits the DNA end. Germline CDR1 is SGHDT and CDR2 is YYEEEE. This CDR3 comprises 14 residues. The CDR3 sequence: CASSNRGPYDEQYF. For the CDR3, the DNA is TGTGCCAGCAGCAACAGGGGGCCGTACGACGAGCAGTACTTC.

This clone was seen only a few times. The chain recombines TRBV7-2 with TRBJ1-2; 8 bases match TRBD1. V trimming: 0 bases; J trimming: 6 bases; junction bases outside the gene matches: 12. The CDR3 runs 17 residues. Germline V gene lookup returns CDR1 SGHTA and CDR2 FQGNSA. The CDR3 nucleotides are TGTGCCAGCAGCTTAGCCCCGGGACAGGTACTTTTCGATGGCTACACCTTC. Protein product: CASSLAPGQVLFDGYTF.

This clone was seen a few times. This chain joins TRBV9 and TRBJ2-3; 7 bases agree with TRBD1. Looked up from germline, CDR1 is SGDLS and CDR2 is YYNGEE. The J segment lost 1 base and the V segment lost 4 bases, leaving 9 bases of the junction unmatched. The CDR3 length is 16 residues. CDR3: CASSSSRDSRTDTQYF. The CDR3, as DNA: TGTGCCAGCAGCTCCTCCCGGGACAGTCGCACAGATACGCAGTATTTT.

The chain combines TRBV7-3 with TRBJ1-1, with a possible D match to TRBD1 (5 bases). Germline V gives CDR1 SGHTA, CDR2 FQGTGA. Between the trimmed V and J ends, which lost 5 bases and 0 bases, there was a span of 10 bases. The CDR3 is made up of 14 amino acids. The CDR3 reads CASSQGPMNTEAFF. CDR3 DNA sequence: TGTGCCAGCAGCCAGGGCCCTATGAACACTGAAGCTTTCTTT.

The CDR3 DNA reads TGTGCCAGTAGTTCTGGACAGGGTATTGGCTACACCTTC. Translating it yields CASSSGQGIGYTF. The chain links TRBV19 to TRBJ1-2; 8 nucleotides agree with TRBD1. Losses at the gene ends were 5 bases for V and 7 bases for J; bases not matched to a gene: 6. This CDR3 spans 13 amino acids. Germline V CDR1 and CDR2: LNHDA, SQIVND (reference sequence).

This clone has only a few counts. The rearrangement links TRBV7-2 to TRBJ2-1, with D perhaps matching TRBD2 (5 bases). Looked up from germline, CDR1 is SGHTA and CDR2 is FQGNSA. V shed 5 bases and J shed 8 bases, with 13 bases lying between them. This CDR3 has 13 residues. The CDR3 sequence: CASSLGLRDEQFF. In nucleotides, the CDR3 is TGTGCCAGCAGCCTAGGACTCCGGGATGAGCAGTTCTTC.

The gene calls are TRBV19 and TRBJ2-6; 7 positions agree with TRBD1. The junction had 5 bases not matched to a gene; V was cut back by 6 bases and J by 0 bases. Germline CDR1 reads LNHDA; CDR2 reads SQIVND (reference sequence). The CDR3 spans 16 residues. Here the CDR3 reads CASRYRGDSGANVLTF. The CDR3 DNA sequence: TGTGCCAGTAGGTACAGGGGAGACTCTGGGGCCAACGTCCTGACTTTC.

The genes are TRBV4-3 and TRBJ1-2; D unresolved. V was pared by 0 bases and J by 4 bases, with 9 bases between. The CDR3 is 14 amino acids. Germline CDR1 LGHNA, CDR2 YSLEER. CDR3 sequence reads: CASSQDLSSYGYTF. CDR3 sequence (DNA): TGCGCCAGCAGCCAAGATCTTAGTTCCTATGGCTACACCTTC.

The V call is TRBV11-2, the J call TRBJ2-3; no definite D call. The CDR3 is 15 amino acids. CDR1 and CDR2 from the germline V gene are SGHAT and FQNNGV. Trimming stripped 4 bases from V and 3 bases from J, with 14 bases between. CDR3 loop: CASSSLRVRTDTQYF. In DNA form, the CDR3 reads TGTGCCAGCAGCTCCCTTCGGGTTAGGACAGATACGCAGTATTTT.

The rearrangement joins TRBV29-1 to TRBJ1-1; D remains unclear. V lost 4 bases, J lost 6 bases, and 15 bases lay in between. The CDR3 runs 13 residues. Germline V CDR1 and CDR2: SQVTM, ANQGSEA. The DNA for the CDR3 is TGCAGCGTTGGAGAACAGCAGCTCGCTGAAGCTTTCTTT. Translation: CSVGEQQLAEAFF.

The genes are TRBV18 and TRBJ1-1; 7 bases agree with TRBD1. The J segment lost 5 bases and the V segment lost 8 bases, leaving 11 bases of the junction unmatched. Germline V gives CDR1 KGHSH, CDR2 LQKENI. The CDR3 contains 14 residues. CDR3 sequence: CASREETGWTEAFF. CDR3 sequence (DNA): TGTGCCAGCCGCGAGGAGACAGGGTGGACTGAAGCTTTCTTT.

The chain carries TRBV6-6 and TRBJ1-3, with D possibly being TRBD1 (6 bases). With 5 bases removed from V and 0 bases from J, the gap between germline ends came to 8 bases. Germline assignment: CDR1 MNHNY and CDR2 SVGAGI (reference sequence). This CDR3 has 14 residues. CDR3 protein: CASSTGYSGNTIYF. The CDR3 nucleotides read TGTGCCAGCAGTACAGGGTACTCTGGAAACACCATATATTTT.

CDR3 residues: CASSLTGGTEAFF. The CDR3 DNA reads TGTGCCAGCAGCTTGACGGGAGGGACTGAAGCTTTCTTT. V and J are TRBV6-1 and TRBJ1-1; D uncertain. V lost 6 bases to trimming and J lost 5 bases, with 13 bases between them. This CDR3 is 13 amino acids long. Per the germline V gene, CDR1 is MNHNS and CDR2 is SASEGT.

The V gene is TRBV2, the J gene TRBJ1-4; possibly TRBD1 for D (5 bases). This CDR3 has 20 residues. V was pared by 5 bases and J by 0 bases, with 25 bases between. Germline lookup yields CDR1 SNHLY and CDR2 FYNNEI. The CDR3 is CASSYLADRRVSSTNEKLFF. CDR3 nucleotides: TGTGCCAGCAGTTATTTAGCCGACAGACGCGTCAGCTCAACTAATGAAAAACTGTTTTTT.

This chain links TRBV28 with TRBJ1-1; 8 positions match TRBD1. The CDR3 runs 12 residues. Unmatched junction bases numbered 8, after V lost 6 bases and J lost 11 bases. The germline gives CDR1 MDHEN, CDR2 SYDVKM. This CDR3 is CASRRLQGAAFF. The CDR3, as DNA: TGTGCCAGCAGACGCCTCCAGGGGGCCGCTTTCTTT. The variable domain in full, with the rest retrieved from reference TRBV28 and TRBJ1-1, is DVKVTQSSRYLVKRTGEKVFLECVQDMDHENMFWYRQDPGLGLRLIYFSYDVKMKEKGDIPEGYSVSREKKERFSLILESASTNQTSMYLCASRRLQGAAFFGQGTRLTVV.

The rearrangement links TRBV29-1 to TRBJ1-1; TRBD1 matches 12 bases. Germline CDR1 and CDR2: SQVTM and ANQGSEA. The CDR3 is 17 residues long. The trim removed 4 bases at V and 1 base at J, leaving 10 bases unmatched. The CDR3 loop is CSVGPGTGGEENTEAFF. In DNA form, the CDR3 reads TGCAGCGTTGGACCTGGGACAGGGGGCGAAGAGAACACTGAAGCTTTCTTT.

This chain uses TRBV5-4 with TRBJ1-4; possibly TRBD1 for D (5 bases). Germline V gene data show CDR1 as SGHNT and CDR2 as YYREEE (reference sequence). The CDR3 has 17 amino acids. Trimming shortened V by 0 bases and J by 5 bases, and 17 bases separated the two germline ends. The CDR3 DNA sequence: TGTGCCAGCAGCTTGGCGGCGAGTCCAGGGAGGAATGAAAAACTGTTTTTT. This gives the protein CASSLAASPGRNEKLFF.

The CDR3 DNA is TGTGCCAGCAGACAGGGAAACAAGAACACTGAAGCTTTCTTT. Translated, it gives CASRQGNKNTEAFF. The rearrangement joins TRBV28 to TRBJ1-1, with TRBD1 as a possible D gene (6 bases). Between the trimmed V and J ends, which lost 6 bases and 1 base, there was a span of 12 bases. Germline V lookup: CDR1 MDHEN, CDR2 SYDVKM. CDR3 length: 14 residues.

The genes are TRBV9 and TRBJ2-3, with TRBD2 matching over 12 bases. The length of the CDR3 is 16 residues. Germline V gives CDR1 SGDLS, CDR2 YYNGEE. After removal of 4 bases from V and 3 bases from J, the junction contained 6 bases not matched to a gene. The CDR3 nucleotides read TGTGCCAGCAGCCCTCTAGCGGGGGGGCCTACAGATACGCAGTATTTT. It specifies CASSPLAGGPTDTQYF.

This clone was found once. The chain links TRBV30 to TRBJ2-5, with 8 positions matching TRBD2. This CDR3 spans 16 amino acids. The germline gives CDR1 GTSNPN, CDR2 SVGIG (reference sequence). After removal of 2 bases from V and 1 base from J, the junction contained 9 bases not matched to a gene. Here the CDR3 DNA reads TGTGCCTGGAGTCTGGGCGGGAGGCCAGGCCAAGAGACCCAGTACTTC. Its translation: CAWSLGGRPGQETQYF.

V and J are TRBV15 and TRBJ2-1; TRBD2 agrees at 12 bases. Germline-derived CDR1 and CDR2 are LNHNV and YYDKDF (reference sequence). CDR3 length: 15 residues. V shed 3 bases, J shed 8 bases, and the junction held 5 bases outside the gene matches. CDR3 DNA: TGTGCCACCAGCAGTGGACTAGCGGGAAAGGATGAGCAGTTCTTC. The encoded protein is CATSSGLAGKDEQFF.

The chain links TRBV7-9 to TRBJ2-7, with D maybe TRBD2 (6 bases). Germline assignment: CDR1 SEHNR and CDR2 FQNEAQ (reference sequence). The CDR3 contains 16 residues. V gave up 2 bases and J gave up 3 bases, with 17 bases separating them. CDR3 sequence: CASSLPPSGADYEQYF. As DNA, the CDR3 is TGTGCCAGCAGCTTACCCCCTTCGGGAGCGGACTACGAGCAGTACTTC.

The chain couples TRBV28 to TRBJ2-7; the D gene is possibly TRBD2 (6 bases). The CDR3 is made up of 12 amino acids. The germline V gene encodes CDR1 MDHEN and CDR2 SYDVKM. Trimming took 6 bases from V and 3 from J, leaving 9 bases between them. Here the CDR3 reads CASSPGVYEQYF. In nucleotides, the CDR3 is TGTGCCAGCAGCCCGGGGGTCTACGAGCAGTACTTC.